This entry features one T cell receptor (beta chain) sequence. Its specificity is not known. The sample belongs to a study of T cell responses to AZD1222 COVID-19 vaccine. Study results and limitations: Nearly half of the spike-specific TCRs reportedly recognize variant regions that carry no mutations. In a largely white British group with more females than males, clonal diversity was possibly underestimated. The breadth and depth of Spike-specific TCRs increased once two AZD1222 doses had been given. At 160-218 and 743-854, vaccine-associated CD4 TCRs were dominant, and they spanned spike.

The CDR3 loop spans 15 amino acids. V lost 1 base, J lost 5 bases, and 14 bases lay in between. CDR1 and CDR2 (germline): SGHNT, YENEEA. The method was immunoSEQ multiplex PCR; TCRdb's version includes in-frame clones alone and lacks a portion of them. The profile covers 75,000 to 85,000 clones, with 87% appearing a single time and around 10% taken by the ten largest. This receptor was obtained from an adult who received the AZD1222 COVID-19 vaccine. The source was peripheral blood, collected 28 days after the second AZD1222 dose. V usage is TRBV11-3 and J usage is TRBJ2-5; D possibly corresponds to TRBD2 (6 bases). The DNA of the CDR3 is TGTGCCAGCAGCTTAGCCGCGGGGACGCGGGAGACCCAGTACTTC. Its protein is CASSLAAGTRETQYF.